One and the same sample provided the 2 T cell receptor beta chains below, sequenced in a study of early T cells in non-severe SARS-CoV-2 infection. MiXCR was run by TCRdb on the 5' RACE reads, yielding one entry per CDR3 protein. The sample holds roughly 64,000 distinct CDR3 sequences, 11% seen once. The material was whole blood, obtained at baseline. The receptors here all came from an adult who was a healthcare worker with PCR-confirmed SARS-CoV-2 infection or an uninfected control (not recorded which).

With regard to this clonotype: One junction end does not reproduce the germline sequence, and a read error may be involved. V usage is TRBV27 and J usage is TRBJ2-1; a possible D gene is TRBD1 (6 bases). Germline CDR1 is MNHEY and CDR2 is SMNVEV (reference sequence). The CDR3 is made up of 13 amino acids. The CDR3 DNA is TGTGCCAGCAGTTGGAGAGGGGGAGAGGGAAGGGTCTTC. Amino acids: CASSWRGGEGRVF.

This clonotype was found many times. J is TRBJ1-1 and V is TRBV20-1; no clear D. Germline values: CDR1 DFQATT, CDR2 SNEGSKA (reference sequence). The CDR3 consists of 12 residues. Trimming took off 1 base at V and 6 bases at J, with 9 bases between the two ends. The CDR3 region is CSARATVSEAFF. The CDR3 DNA is TGCAGTGCTAGAGCCACAGTTTCTGAAGCTTTCTTT.